Shown below are 17 T cell receptor beta chains from a single sample sequenced in a study of cytomegalovirus exposure and HLA in healthy donors. PCR involved 60 Vbeta and 13 Jbeta primers. Here immunoSEQ multiplex PCR was the method, and the copy in TCRdb shows in-frame clones only, minus some. Among about 160,000 clones, about two thirds were seen once, and the ten largest hold 2.8%. Specimen: PBMCs. Receptors originate from a woman aged 30 to 39 in good health and CMV-seronegative.

This clone has only a few counts. J is TRBJ1-6 and V is TRBV7-9; possibly TRBD1 for D (5 bases). The V gene's germline CDR1 is SEHNR and CDR2 FQNEAQ (reference sequence). Trimming left V 1 base short and J 4 bases short, with 11 bases between. This CDR3 is built from 16 residues. The CDR3 DNA reads as TGTGCCAGCAGCTTAGTGGGGCATGGATATAATTCACCCCTCCACTTT. Translating it yields CASSLVGHGYNSPLHF. The full variable domain, its missing parts supplied by reference TRBV7-9 and TRBJ1-6, is DTGVSQNPRHKITKRGQNVTFRCDPISEHNRLYWYRQTLGQGPEFLTYFQNEAQLEKSRLLSDRFSAERPKGSFSTLEIQRTEQGDSAMYLCASSLVGHGYNSPLHFGNGTRLTVT.

This sequence joins TRBV7-9 and TRBJ2-1, with D uncertain. This CDR3 is 16 amino acids long. CDR1 SEHNR and CDR2 FQNEAQ come from the germline V gene (reference sequence). V was shortened by 0 bases and J by 4 bases, with 13 bases between the two germline ends. CDR3 in DNA: TGTGCCAGCAGCTTAGCGCCAGGTTTGCTATACAATGAGCAGTTCTTC. It is translated as CASSLAPGLLYNEQFF.

The chain employs TRBV27 and TRBJ2-7; D not resolved. The CDR3 covers 12 residues. Per the germline V gene, CDR1 is MNHEY and CDR2 is SMNVEV (reference sequence). V lost 3 bases, J lost 6 bases, and 9 bases lay in between. The CDR3 here is CASSFSGAEQYF. The CDR3 bases are TGTGCCAGCAGTTTTTCGGGTGCCGAGCAGTACTTC.

The chain recombines TRBV9 with TRBJ2-7; perhaps TRBD1 as D (5 bases). This CDR3 comprises 15 residues. In germline, CDR1 is SGDLS, CDR2 YYNGEE. V dropped 0 bases and J dropped 3 bases, with 13 bases sitting between them. As DNA, the CDR3 is TGTGCCAGCAGCGTAGGGTCAGGGAAAGGCTACGAGCAGTACTTC. It is translated as CASSVGSGKGYEQYF. Full variable domain (rest looked up from reference TRBV9 and TRBJ2-7): DSGVTQTPKHLITATGQRVTLRCSPRSGDLSVYWYQQSLDQGLQFLIQYYNGEERAKGNILERFSAQQFPDLHSELNLSSLELGDSALYFCASSVGSGKGYEQYFGPGTRLTVT.

The V and J genes are TRBV5-4 and TRBJ2-7; TRBD1 agrees at 8 bases. There are 13 residues in the CDR3. Germline assignment: CDR1 SGHNT and CDR2 YYREEE (reference sequence). J lost 4 bases, V lost 4 bases, and 4 bases had no gene match. The CDR3 DNA reads TGTGCCAGCAGCGCCCAGGGGGCTTACGAGCAGTACTTC. Residues: CASSAQGAYEQYF. The full variable domain, with the rest looked up from reference TRBV5-4 and TRBJ2-7, is ETGVTQSPTHLIKTRGQQVTLRCSSQSGHNTVSWYQQALGQGPQFIFQYYREEENGRGNFPPRFSGLQFPNYSSELNVNALELDDSALYLCASSAQGAYEQYFGPGTRLTVT.

This chain joins TRBV5-4 and TRBJ2-3; tentatively, D is TRBD1 (6 bases). From germline, CDR1 is SGHNT and CDR2 YYREEE (reference sequence). V was pared by 0 bases and J by 3 bases, with 8 bases between. The CDR3 length is 14 residues. This CDR3 reads CASSLEQGTDTQYF. For the CDR3, the DNA is TGTGCCAGCAGCTTGGAACAGGGTACAGATACGCAGTATTTT. Full variable domain (outside the CDR3, taken from reference TRBV5-4 and TRBJ2-3): ETGVTQSPTHLIKTRGQQVTLRCSSQSGHNTVSWYQQALGQGPQFIFQYYREEENGRGNFPPRFSGLQFPNYSSELNVNALELDDSALYLCASSLEQGTDTQYFGPGTRLTVL.

V and J are TRBV9 and TRBJ1-1; D possibly corresponds to TRBD1 (5 bases). CDR1 is SGDLS and CDR2 is YYNGEE in the germline V gene. CDR3 length: 16 residues. V gave up 4 bases and J gave up 7 bases, with 23 bases separating them. For the CDR3, the DNA is TGTGCCAGCAGCCCCGGAATGAACTCCGGGACTCTTGAAGCTTTCTTT. Its translation: CASSPGMNSGTLEAFF. Supplemented by reference TRBV9 and TRBJ1-1, the full variable domain reads DSGVTQTPKHLITATGQRVTLRCSPRSGDLSVYWYQQSLDQGLQFLIQYYNGEERAKGNILERFSAQQFPDLHSELNLSSLELGDSALYFCASSPGMNSGTLEAFFGQGTRLTVV.

The chain couples TRBV4-3 to TRBJ1-2, with 9 bases lining up with TRBD1. The J segment lost 3 bases and the V segment lost 1 base, leaving 12 bases of the junction unmatched. Germline assignment: CDR1 LGHNA and CDR2 YSLEER. The length of the CDR3 is 18 residues. The CDR3 is CASSQGAGTGTIDYGYTF. CDR3 sequence (DNA): TGCGCCAGCAGCCAAGGCGCCGGGACAGGGACGATTGACTATGGCTACACCTTC.

This clone was seen only a few times. The chain uses TRBV28 and TRBJ2-5; a possible D gene is TRBD2 (5 bases). V was trimmed by 4 bases and J by 7 bases, leaving 13 bases between them. The CDR3 totals 13 residues. Germline-derived CDR1 and CDR2 are MDHEN and SYDVKM. CDR3 in DNA: TGTGCCAGCAGTTCGGGGATCCTAGGGACCCAGTACTTC. Amino acids: CASSSGILGTQYF.

The J gene is TRBJ2-5, the V gene TRBV5-1, with 8 bases aligning to TRBD2. V lost 1 base and J lost 5; bases outside the gene matches: 13. The CDR3 runs 17 residues. CDR1 is SGHRS and CDR2 is YFSETQ in the germline V gene. The DNA of the CDR3 is TGCGCCAGCAGCTTGAACCCTGCCGGGAGGGCCTCGGAGACCCAGTACTTC. Translating it yields CASSLNPAGRASETQYF.

A few counts support this clone. This rearrangement joins TRBV7-2 to TRBJ2-1; a possible D gene is TRBD2 (6 bases). Germline lookup yields CDR1 SGHTA and CDR2 FQGNSA. V gave up 5 bases and J gave up 5 bases, with 16 bases separating them. The CDR3 is 15 residues long. The CDR3 DNA sequence: TGTGCCAGCAGCCCAAAGATCGGCGGGGACAATGAGCAGTTCTTC. It encodes CASSPKIGGDNEQFF.

The chain joins TRBV5-4 to TRBJ2-2; 7 nucleotides line up with TRBD2. This CDR3 has 12 amino acids. The germline V gene has CDR1 SGHNT and CDR2 YYREEE (reference sequence). The CDR3 region has the DNA TGTGTGGTAGCGGGTATAGCCGGGGAGCTGTTTTTT. Translated: CVVAGIAGELFF.

The rearrangement links TRBV5-4 to TRBJ1-4; 8 bases line up with TRBD1. This CDR3 contains 20 residues. Looked up from germline, CDR1 is SGHNT and CDR2 is YYREEE (reference sequence). The V gene end was trimmed by 1 base and the J gene end by 4 bases; junction bases not matched to a gene: 18. CDR3 residues: CASSLRRGVAGGRINEKLFF. The DNA of the CDR3 is TGTGCCAGCAGCTTGCGGCGTGGTGTGGCAGGGGGCCGGATTAATGAAAAACTGTTTTTT.

This clone was seen once. The V call is TRBV29-1, the J call TRBJ1-2; a possible D gene is TRBD1 (5 bases). CDR1 is SQVTM and CDR2 is ANQGSEA in the germline V gene. Trimming took off 5 bases at V and 8 bases at J, with 12 bases between the two ends. The CDR3 has 11 amino acids. Here the CDR3 DNA reads TGCAGCGTTCCGGGACTGTGGGGCTACACCTTC. It specifies CSVPGLWGYTF.

V and J are TRBV7-6 and TRBJ2-2; weak D call: TRBD2 (5 bases). Trimming left V 6 bases short and J 5 bases short, with 16 bases between. The CDR3 length is 15 residues. From germline, CDR1 is SGHVS and CDR2 FNYEAQ. CDR3 region: CASRDPGSQTGELFF. The CDR3 bases are TGTGCCAGCAGAGATCCGGGATCCCAAACCGGGGAGCTGTTTTTT. Looking up the rest from reference TRBV7-6 and TRBJ2-2 gives the full variable domain: GAGVSQSPRYKVTKRGQDVALRCDPISGHVSLYWYRQALGQGPEFLTYFNYEAQQDKSGLPNDRFSAERPEGSISTLTIQRTEQRDSAMYRCASRDPGSQTGELFFGEGSRLTVL.

This chain joins TRBV4-2 and TRBJ1-2, with TRBD1 matching over 9 bases. There are 16 residues in the CDR3. Germline-derived CDR1 and CDR2 are LGHNA and YNFKEQ. With V trimmed by 3 bases and J by 6 bases, 11 bases remained unmatched. This CDR3 reads CASSHPPGQGLNGYTF. CDR3 DNA sequence: TGTGCCAGCAGCCATCCCCCGGGACAGGGACTTAATGGCTACACCTTC.

The chain has TRBV25-1 and TRBJ2-4, with 7 positions matching TRBD2. V trimming: 6 bases; J trimming: 11 bases; junction bases outside the gene matches: 13. The germline CDR1 and CDR2 sequences are MGHDK and SYGVNS. This CDR3 comprises 14 residues. CDR3 coding DNA: TGTGCCAGCAGGGGGGGGACCCAAGATAGCGTTCAGTACTTC. Protein product: CASRGGTQDSVQYF. Combining the CDR3 with reference TRBV25-1 and TRBJ2-4 gives the whole variable domain EADIYQTPRYLVIGTGKKITLECSQTMGHDKMYWYQQDPGMELHLIHYSYGVNSTEKGDLSSESTVSRIRTEHFPLTLESARPSHTSQYLCASRGGTQDSVQYFGAGTRLSVL.